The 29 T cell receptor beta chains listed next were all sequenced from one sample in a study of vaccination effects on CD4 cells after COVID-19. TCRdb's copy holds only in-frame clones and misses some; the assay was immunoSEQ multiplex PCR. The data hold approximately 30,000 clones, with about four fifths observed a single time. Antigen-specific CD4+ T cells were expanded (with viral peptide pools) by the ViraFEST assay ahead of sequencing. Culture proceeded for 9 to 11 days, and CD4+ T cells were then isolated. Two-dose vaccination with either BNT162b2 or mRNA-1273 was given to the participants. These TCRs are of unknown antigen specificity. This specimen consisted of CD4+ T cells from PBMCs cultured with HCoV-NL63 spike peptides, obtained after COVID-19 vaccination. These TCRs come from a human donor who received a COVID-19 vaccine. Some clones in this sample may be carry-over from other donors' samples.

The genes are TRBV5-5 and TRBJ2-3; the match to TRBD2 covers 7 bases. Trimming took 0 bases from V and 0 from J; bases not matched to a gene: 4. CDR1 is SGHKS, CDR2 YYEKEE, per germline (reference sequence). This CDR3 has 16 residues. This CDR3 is CASSLVGTTSTDTQYF. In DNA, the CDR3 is TGTGCCAGCAGCTTGGTCGGGACTACTAGCACAGATACGCAGTATTTT.

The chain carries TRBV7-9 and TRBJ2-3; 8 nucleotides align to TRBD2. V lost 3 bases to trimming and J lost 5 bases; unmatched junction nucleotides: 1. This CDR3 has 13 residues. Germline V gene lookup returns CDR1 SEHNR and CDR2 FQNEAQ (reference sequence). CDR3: CASSLLAGDTQYF. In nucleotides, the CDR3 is TGTGCCAGCAGCTTGCTAGCGGGAGATACGCAGTATTTT. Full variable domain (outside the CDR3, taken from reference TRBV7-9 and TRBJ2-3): DTGVSQNPRHKITKRGQNVTFRCDPISEHNRLYWYRQTLGQGPEFLTYFQNEAQLEKSRLLSDRFSAERPKGSFSTLEIQRTEQGDSAMYLCASSLLAGDTQYFGPGTRLTVL.

CDR3 sequence: CASSRANLGYTF. DNA for the CDR3: TGTGCCAGCAGCAGGGCAAACCTTGGCTACACCTTC. The gene calls are TRBV9 and TRBJ1-2; D remains unclear. Trimming shortened V by 4 bases and J by 7 bases, and 11 bases separated the two germline ends. CDR1 is SGDLS, CDR2 YYNGEE, per germline. The CDR3 is 12 amino acids. The complete variable domain, with remaining parts taken from reference TRBV9 and TRBJ1-2, reads DSGVTQTPKHLITATGQRVTLRCSPRSGDLSVYWYQQSLDQGLQFLIQYYNGEERAKGNILERFSAQQFPDLHSELNLSSLELGDSALYFCASSRANLGYTFGSGTRLTVV.

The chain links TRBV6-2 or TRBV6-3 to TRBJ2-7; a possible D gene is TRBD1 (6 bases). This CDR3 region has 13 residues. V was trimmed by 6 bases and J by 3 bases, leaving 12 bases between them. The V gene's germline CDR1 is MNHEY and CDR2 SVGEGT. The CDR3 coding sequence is TGTGCCAGCAGCATAACAGGGTTCTACGAGCAGTACGTC. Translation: CASSITGFYEQYV.

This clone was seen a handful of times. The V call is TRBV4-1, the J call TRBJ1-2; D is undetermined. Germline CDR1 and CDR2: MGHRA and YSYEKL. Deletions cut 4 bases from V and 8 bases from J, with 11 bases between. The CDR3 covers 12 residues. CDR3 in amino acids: CASSPGSGGYTF. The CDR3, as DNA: TGCGCCAGCAGCCCGGGGTCGGGGGGCTACACCTTC.

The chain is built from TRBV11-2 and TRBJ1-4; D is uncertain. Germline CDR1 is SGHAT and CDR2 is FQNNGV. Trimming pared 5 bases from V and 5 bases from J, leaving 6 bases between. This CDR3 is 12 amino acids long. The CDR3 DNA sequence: TGTGCCAGCAGCCTCGGGAATGAAAAACTGTTTTTT. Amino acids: CASSLGNEKLFF. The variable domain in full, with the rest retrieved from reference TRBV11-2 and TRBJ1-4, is EAGVAQSPRYKIIEKRQSVAFWCNPISGHATLYWYQQILGQGPKLLIQFQNNGVVDDSQLPKDRFSAERLKGVDSTLKIQPAKLEDSAVYLCASSLGNEKLFFGSGTQLSVL.

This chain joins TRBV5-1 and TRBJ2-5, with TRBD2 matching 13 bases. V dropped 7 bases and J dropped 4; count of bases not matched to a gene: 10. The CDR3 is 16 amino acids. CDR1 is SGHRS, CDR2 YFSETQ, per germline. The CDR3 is CASRAGLAGTRETQYF. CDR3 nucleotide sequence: TGCGCCAGCCGGGCGGGACTAGCGGGGACCCGAGAGACCCAGTACTTC. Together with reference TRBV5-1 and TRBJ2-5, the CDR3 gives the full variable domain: KAGVTQTPRYLIKTRGQQVTLSCSPISGHRSVSWYQQTPGQGLQFLFEYFSETQRNKGNFPGRFSGRQFSNSRSEMNVSTLELGDSALYLCASRAGLAGTRETQYFGPGTRLLVL.

The CDR3 spells CASSLSLADPYNEQFF. CDR3 DNA sequence: TGTGCCAGCAGCTTGTCCCTAGCGGACCCCTACAATGAGCAGTTCTTC. The chain employs TRBV7-3 and TRBJ2-1; TRBD2 matches 7 bases. The CDR3 sequence is 16 residues long. The V segment lost 3 bases and the J segment 2 bases; nucleotides outside the gene matches: 7. Germline V gives CDR1 SGHTA, CDR2 FQGTGA.

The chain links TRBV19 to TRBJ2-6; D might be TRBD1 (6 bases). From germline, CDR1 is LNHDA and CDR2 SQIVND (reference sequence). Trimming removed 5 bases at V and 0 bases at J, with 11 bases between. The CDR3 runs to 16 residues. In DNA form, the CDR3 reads TGTGCCAGTAGTCCCGGACAGTCCTCTGGGGCCAACGTCCTGACTTTC. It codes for CASSPGQSSGANVLTF.

CDR3 amino acids: CASSPLSNRAGYTF. Here the CDR3 DNA reads TGTGCCAGCAGCCCTCTGTCGAACAGGGCTGGCTACACCTTC. The chain employs TRBV25-1 and TRBJ1-2; D might be TRBD1 (6 bases). The germline CDR1 and CDR2 sequences are MGHDK and SYGVNS. Trimming took off 6 bases at V and 7 bases at J, with 18 bases between the two ends. This CDR3 has 14 residues.

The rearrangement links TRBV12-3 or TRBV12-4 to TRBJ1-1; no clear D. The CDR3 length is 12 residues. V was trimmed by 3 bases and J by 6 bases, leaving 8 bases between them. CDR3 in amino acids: CASSFRNPEAFF. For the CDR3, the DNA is TGTGCCAGCAGTTTTCGAAACCCTGAAGCTTTCTTT.

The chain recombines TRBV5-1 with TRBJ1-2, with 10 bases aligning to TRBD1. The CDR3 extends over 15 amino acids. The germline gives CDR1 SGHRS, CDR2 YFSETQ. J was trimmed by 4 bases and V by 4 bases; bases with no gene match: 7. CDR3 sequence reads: CASSGGTGELYGYTF. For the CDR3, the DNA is TGCGCCAGCAGCGGAGGGACAGGGGAGCTCTATGGCTACACCTTC.

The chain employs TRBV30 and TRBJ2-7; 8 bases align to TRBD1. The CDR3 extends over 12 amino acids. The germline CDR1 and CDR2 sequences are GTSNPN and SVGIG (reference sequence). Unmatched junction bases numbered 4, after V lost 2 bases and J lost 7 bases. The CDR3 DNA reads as TGTGCCTGGAGTAGAGGGACAGGAGAGCAGTACGTC. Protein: CAWSRGTGEQYV.

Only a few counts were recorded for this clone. CDR3 loop: CASSFTGANVLTF. The CDR3 coding sequence is TGTGCCAGCAGCTTTACTGGGGCCAACGTCCTGACTTTC. This chain connects TRBV7-9 to TRBJ2-6; no clear D. Trimming left V 3 bases short and J 2 bases short, with 2 bases between. CDR1 is SEHNR, CDR2 FQNEAQ, per germline (reference sequence). CDR3 length: 13 residues.

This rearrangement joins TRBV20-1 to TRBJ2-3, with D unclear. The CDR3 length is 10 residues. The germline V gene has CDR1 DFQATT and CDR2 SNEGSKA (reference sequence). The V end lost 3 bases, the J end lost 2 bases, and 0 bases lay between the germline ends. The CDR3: CSASTDTQYF. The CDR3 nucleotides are TGCAGTGCTAGCACAGATACGCAGTATTTT.

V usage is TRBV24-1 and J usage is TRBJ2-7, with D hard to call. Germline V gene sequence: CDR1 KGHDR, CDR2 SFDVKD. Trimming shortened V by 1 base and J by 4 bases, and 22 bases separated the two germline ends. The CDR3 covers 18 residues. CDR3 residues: CATSDFLRRSETYYEQYV. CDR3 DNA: TGTGCCACCAGTGATTTCCTGAGACGGAGCGAAACCTATTACGAGCAGTACGTC.

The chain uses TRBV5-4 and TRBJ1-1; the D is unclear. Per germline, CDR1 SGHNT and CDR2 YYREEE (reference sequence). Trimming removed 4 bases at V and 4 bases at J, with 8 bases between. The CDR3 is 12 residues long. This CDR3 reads CASSGRFTEAFF. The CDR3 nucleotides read TGTGCCAGCAGCGGGCGATTCACTGAAGCTTTCTTT.

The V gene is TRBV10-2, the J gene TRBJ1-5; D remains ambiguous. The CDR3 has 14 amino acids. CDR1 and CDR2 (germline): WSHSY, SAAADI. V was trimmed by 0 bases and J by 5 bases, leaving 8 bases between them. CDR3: CASSESHVYQPQHF. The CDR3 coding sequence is TGCGCCAGCAGTGAGTCACACGTATATCAGCCCCAGCATTTT.

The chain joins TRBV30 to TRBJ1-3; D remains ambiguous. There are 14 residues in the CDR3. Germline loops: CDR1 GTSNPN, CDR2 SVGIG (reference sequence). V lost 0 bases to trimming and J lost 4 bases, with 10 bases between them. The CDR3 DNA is TGTGCCTGGAGTGTTGGGGTTTCCGGAAACACCATATATTTT. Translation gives CAWSVGVSGNTIYF.

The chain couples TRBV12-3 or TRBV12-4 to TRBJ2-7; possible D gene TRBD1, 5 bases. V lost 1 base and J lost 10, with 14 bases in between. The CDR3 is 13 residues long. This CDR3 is CASSLGTLNTQYV. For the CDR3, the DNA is TGTGCCAGCAGTTTAGGGACACTGAACACTCAGTACGTC.

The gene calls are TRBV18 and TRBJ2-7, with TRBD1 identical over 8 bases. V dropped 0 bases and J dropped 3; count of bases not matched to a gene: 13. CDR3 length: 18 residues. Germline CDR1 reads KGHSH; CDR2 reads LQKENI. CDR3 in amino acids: CASSPPRQGSVLDYEQYV. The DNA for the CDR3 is TGTGCCAGCTCACCACCCAGACAGGGGTCGGTACTTGACTACGAGCAGTACGTC.

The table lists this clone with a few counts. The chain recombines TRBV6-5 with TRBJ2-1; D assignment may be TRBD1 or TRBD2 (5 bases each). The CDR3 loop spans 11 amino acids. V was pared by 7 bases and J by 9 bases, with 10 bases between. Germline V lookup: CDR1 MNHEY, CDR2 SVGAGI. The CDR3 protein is CASNRGTEQFF. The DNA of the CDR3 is TGTGCCAGCAACCGGGGCACTGAGCAGTTCTTC.

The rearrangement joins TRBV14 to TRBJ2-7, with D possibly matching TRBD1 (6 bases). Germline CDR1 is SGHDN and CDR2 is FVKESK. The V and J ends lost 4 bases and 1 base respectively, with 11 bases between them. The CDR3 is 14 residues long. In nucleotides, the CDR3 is TGTGCCAGCAGCCGAGCCAGGGGTTCCTACGAGCAGTACGTC. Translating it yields CASSRARGSYEQYV.

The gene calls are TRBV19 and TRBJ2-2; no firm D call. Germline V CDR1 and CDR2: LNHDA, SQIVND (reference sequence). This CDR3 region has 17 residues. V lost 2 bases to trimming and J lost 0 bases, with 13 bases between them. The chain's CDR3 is CASSITPSDTNTGELFF. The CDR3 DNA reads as TGTGCCAGTAGTATAACGCCCTCCGACACGAACACCGGGGAGCTGTTTTTT. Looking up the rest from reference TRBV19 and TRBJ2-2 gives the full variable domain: DGGITQSPKYLFRKEGQNVTLSCEQNLNHDAMYWYRQDPGQGLRLIYYSQIVNDFQKGDIAEGYSVSREKKESFPLTVTSAQKNPTAFYLCASSITPSDTNTGELFFGEGSRLTVL.

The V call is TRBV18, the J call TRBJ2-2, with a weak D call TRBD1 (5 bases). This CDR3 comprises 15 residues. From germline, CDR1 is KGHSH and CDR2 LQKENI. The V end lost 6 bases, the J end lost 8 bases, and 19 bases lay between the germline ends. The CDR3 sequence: CASSTLIQGDGELFF. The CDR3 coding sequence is TGTGCCAGCTCTACTCTCATCCAGGGTGATGGGGAGCTGTTTTTT.

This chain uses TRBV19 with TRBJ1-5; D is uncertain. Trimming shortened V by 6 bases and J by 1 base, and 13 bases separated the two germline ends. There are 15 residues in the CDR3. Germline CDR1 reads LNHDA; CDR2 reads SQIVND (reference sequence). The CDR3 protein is CASRQAGLSNQPQHF. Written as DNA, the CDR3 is TGTGCCAGTAGGCAGGCTGGACTAAGCAATCAGCCCCAGCATTTT.

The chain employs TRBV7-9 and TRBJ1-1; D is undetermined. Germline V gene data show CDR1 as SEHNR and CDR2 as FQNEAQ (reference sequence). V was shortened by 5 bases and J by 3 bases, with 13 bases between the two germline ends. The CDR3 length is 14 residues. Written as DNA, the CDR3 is TGTGCCAGCAGCCCTAAGGGATGGTACACTGAAGCTTTCTTT. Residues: CASSPKGWYTEAFF.

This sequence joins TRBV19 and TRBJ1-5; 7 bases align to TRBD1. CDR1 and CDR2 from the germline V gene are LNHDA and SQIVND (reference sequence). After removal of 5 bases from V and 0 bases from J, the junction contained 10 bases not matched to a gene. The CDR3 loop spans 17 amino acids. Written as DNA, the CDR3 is TGTGCCAGTAGTCGGCGGACAGGCTTATATAGCAATCAGCCCCAGCATTTT. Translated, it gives CASSRRTGLYSNQPQHF.

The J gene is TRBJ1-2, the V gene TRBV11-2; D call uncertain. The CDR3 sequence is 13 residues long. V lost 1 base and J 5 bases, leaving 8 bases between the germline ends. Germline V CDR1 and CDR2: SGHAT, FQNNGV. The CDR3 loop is CASSLGVEYGYTF. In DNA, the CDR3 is TGTGCCAGCAGCTTAGGGGTGGAGTATGGCTACACCTTC.